This section outlines one TCR beta chain sequence together with its context. Its antigen is not known. The data are from a study of T cell responses to AZD1222 COVID-19 vaccine. Regarding the study as a whole: Baseline testing showed seropositivity in only six or seven AZD1222 recipients. White British people made up most donors, females outnumbered males, and clonal diversity was possibly underestimated.

Libraries were prepared by immunoSEQ multiplex PCR; TCRdb keeps only in-frame clonotypes and omits some of them. This table has under 130,000 clones, roughly 88% appearing once. The trim removed 7 bases at V and 7 bases at J, leaving 15 bases unmatched. Germline V gene sequence: CDR1 MNHEY, CDR2 SVGAGI. CDR3 length equals 15 residues. This chain links TRBV6-5 with TRBJ1-2, with 7 bases that match TRBD1. The sample here was peripheral blood, taken on day 0 of AZD1222 vaccination. This TCR came from an adult in good health. The CDR3 DNA reads TGTGCCAGCAAAAGGCCCTCGACAGGGCAAGGTGGCTACACCTTC. Its translation is CASKRPSTGQGGYTF.